The 18 T cell receptor beta chains below come from one sample, sequenced in a study of shared clonotypes between healthy human individuals. Sequencing was performed with immunoSEQ multiplex PCR; in TCRdb, only in-frame clones are kept and a portion is missing. The sample holds some 530,000 clones; approximately 78% are singletons and the top ten take more than 10%. Sequencing was performed on PBMCs. The receptors stem from a middle-aged woman in good health. Some clones in this sample may be carry-over from other donors' samples.

J is TRBJ1-1 and V is TRBV6-5; D possibly corresponds to TRBD1 (6 bases). Trimming took 5 bases from V and 0 from J, leaving 13 bases between them. Germline V gives CDR1 MNHEY, CDR2 SVGAGI. This CDR3 contains 15 residues. CDR3 protein: CASSRGGSMNTEAFF. The CDR3 DNA follows: TGTGCCAGCAGTAGGGGGGGGTCAATGAACACTGAAGCTTTCTTT.

This clone has just one count. The chain employs TRBV9 and TRBJ2-1; 10 positions agree with TRBD2. The CDR3 runs 15 residues. Looked up from germline, CDR1 is SGDLS and CDR2 is YYNGEE. J gave up 6 bases and V 5 bases, and 8 bases lay outside the gene matches. The CDR3 DNA reads as TGTGCCAGCAGTGCTAGCGGGAGAACGAGCAATGAGCAGTTCTTC. Residues: CASSASGRTSNEQFF. The full variable domain, rest sourced from reference TRBV9 and TRBJ2-1, is DSGVTQTPKHLITATGQRVTLRCSPRSGDLSVYWYQQSLDQGLQFLIQYYNGEERAKGNILERFSAQQFPDLHSELNLSSLELGDSALYFCASSASGRTSNEQFFGPGTRLTVL.

The rearrangement uses TRBV19 and TRBJ2-5, with D perhaps matching TRBD1 (5 bases). Trimming shortened V by 7 bases and J by 2 bases, and 14 bases separated the two germline ends. The CDR3 spans 14 residues. Germline CDR1 and CDR2: LNHDA and SQIVND (reference sequence). The CDR3: CASTPTAGQETQYF. CDR3 DNA sequence: TGTGCCAGTACCCCCACCGCAGGGCAAGAGACCCAGTACTTC.

A note on this clone: A far larger clone differs by one base, so this is likely a read error. In the same sample, other DNA sequences code for this CDR3. This chain uses TRBV11-3 with TRBJ1-1; 8 bases agree with TRBD1. This CDR3 comprises 16 residues. The V segment lost 0 bases and the J segment 4 bases; nucleotides outside the gene matches: 7. The V gene's germline CDR1 is SGHNT and CDR2 YENEEA. CDR3 in amino acids: CASSLDGRQGATEAFF. The CDR3 region has the DNA TGTGCCAGCAGCTTAGATGGACGGCAGGGGGCCACTGAAGCTTTCTTT.

This clone was detected only once. The V gene is TRBV4-3, the J gene TRBJ2-7; TRBD1 agrees at 9 bases. The CDR3 is 17 residues long. Germline values: CDR1 LGHNA, CDR2 YSLEER. V shed 0 bases, J shed 3 bases, and the junction held 9 bases outside the gene matches. The chain's CDR3 is CASSQDRPGTGSYEQYF. The DNA for the CDR3 is TGCGCCAGCAGCCAAGATAGGCCTGGGACAGGGAGCTACGAGCAGTACTTC.

The chain joins TRBV18 to TRBJ1-4, with D uncertain. Between the trimmed V and J ends, which lost 3 bases and 0 bases, there was a span of 14 bases. Germline lookup yields CDR1 KGHSH and CDR2 LQKENI. CDR3 length equals 17 residues. This CDR3 reads CASSPGVFGATNEKLFF. In DNA, the CDR3 is TGTGCCAGCTCACCCGGGGTTTTTGGTGCAACTAATGAAAAACTGTTTTTT.

The rearrangement uses TRBV5-6 and TRBJ1-2, with TRBD1 as a possible D gene (6 bases). V lost 4 bases, J lost 8 bases, and 18 bases lay in between. This CDR3 comprises 14 residues. CDR1 and CDR2 from the germline V gene are SGHDT and YYEEEE. CDR3 in DNA: TGTGCCAGCAGCCGAGGGGGAGGGCGGTTCGGCTACACCTTC. Translated, it gives CASSRGGGRFGYTF.

This clone was recorded once. This rearrangement joins TRBV5-1 to TRBJ2-3; D gene ambiguous. CDR3 size: 15 residues. Germline loops: CDR1 SGHRS, CDR2 YFSETQ. Trimming took 6 bases from V and 0 from J, leaving 14 bases between them. Here the CDR3 reads CASNKGYSSTDTQYF. The CDR3 DNA sequence: TGCGCCAGCAACAAGGGTTACTCTAGCACAGATACGCAGTATTTT.

V and J are TRBV7-3 and TRBJ2-1, with D perhaps TRBD2 (6 bases). Germline CDR1 and CDR2: SGHTA and FQGTGA. The germline V and J ends were trimmed by 2 bases and 7 bases, with 12 bases remaining between them. CDR3 length: 14 amino acids. The CDR3 loop is CASSLAGWGNEQFF. The CDR3 DNA reads TGTGCCAGCAGCTTAGCGGGATGGGGGAATGAGCAGTTCTTC.

This rearrangement joins TRBV27 to TRBJ2-5; D perhaps matches TRBD1 (6 bases). Germline CDR1 MNHEY, CDR2 SMNVEV (reference sequence). V was shortened by 5 bases and J by 1 base, with 8 bases between the two germline ends. The CDR3 sequence is 13 residues long. The CDR3 loop is CASSPRGQETQYF. The DNA of the CDR3 is TGTGCCAGCAGTCCCAGGGGCCAAGAGACCCAGTACTTC.

The chain recombines TRBV10-3 with TRBJ1-4; D is ambiguous. The germline gives CDR1 ENHRY, CDR2 SYGVKD. V gave up 8 bases and J gave up 4 bases, with 14 bases separating them. The CDR3 sequence is 14 residues long. CDR3 loop: CAISAGSVNEKLFF. CDR3 DNA: TGTGCCATCTCGGCGGGCAGCGTTAATGAAAAACTGTTTTTT.

In DNA, the CDR3 is TGTGCCAGCAGCTTACCTCATCCCAGCGATGACTACACCTTC. Encoded protein: CASSLPHPSDDYTF. V and J are TRBV7-9 and TRBJ1-2, with D unclear. This CDR3 is built from 14 residues. V was pared by 2 bases and J by 10 bases, with 17 bases between. Germline CDR1 reads SEHNR; CDR2 reads FQNEAQ (reference sequence).

The genes are TRBV4-3 and TRBJ2-7; TRBD1 is a possible D gene (6 bases). This CDR3 spans 13 amino acids. The germline V and J ends were trimmed by 0 bases and 6 bases, with 9 bases remaining between them. Germline-derived CDR1 and CDR2 are LGHNA and YSLEER. CDR3: CASSQESRGEQYF. The CDR3 DNA reads as TGCGCCAGCAGCCAAGAGTCCAGGGGCGAGCAGTACTTC.

The chain employs TRBV5-1 and TRBJ1-3; maybe TRBD1 (6 bases). This CDR3 has 15 amino acids. Germline V gene sequence: CDR1 SGHRS, CDR2 YFSETQ. The ends were cut back, 4 bases at V and 4 bases at J, with 15 bases in the middle. DNA of the CDR3: TGCGCCAGCAGCCTATCCGGGACAACCGGAAACACCATATATTTT. Residues: CASSLSGTTGNTIYF.

The V and J genes are TRBV27 and TRBJ1-2, with D unclear. Germline V gene lookup returns CDR1 MNHEY and CDR2 SMNVEV (reference sequence). The germline V and J ends were trimmed by 2 bases and 4 bases, with 11 bases remaining between them. CDR3 size: 14 residues. In DNA, the CDR3 is TGTGCCAGCAGTTTAAAGGGTTCGGGCTATGGCTACACCTTC. It yields the protein CASSLKGSGYGYTF.

The genes are TRBV7-6 and TRBJ2-2; D unclear. Per germline, CDR1 SGHVS and CDR2 FNYEAQ. This CDR3 comprises 13 residues. The ends were cut back, 2 bases at V and 6 bases at J, with 7 bases in the middle. CDR3 nucleotide sequence: TGTGCCAGCAGCTTAAATAACGCCGGGGAGCTGTTTTTT. This translates into CASSLNNAGELFF.

This clone was observed a single time. This chain joins TRBV4-3 and TRBJ2-1; 7 positions agree with TRBD2. In germline, CDR1 is LGHNA, CDR2 YSLEER. The CDR3 is 15 amino acids. V lost 1 base and J lost 4; bases outside the gene matches: 4. CDR3 sequence (DNA): TGCGCCAGCAGCCAAGGGCTAGCGGATTACAATGAGCAGTTCTTC. It translates to CASSQGLADYNEQFF.

V usage is TRBV28 and J usage is TRBJ2-3, with D perhaps matching TRBD2 (5 bases). CDR1 is MDHEN, CDR2 SYDVKM, per germline. There are 14 residues in the CDR3. The ends were cut back, 1 base at V and 4 bases at J, with 9 bases in the middle. The CDR3 region has the DNA TGTGCCAGCAGTTTATCACCGGGGTCAGATACGCAGTATTTT. The encoded protein is CASSLSPGSDTQYF.